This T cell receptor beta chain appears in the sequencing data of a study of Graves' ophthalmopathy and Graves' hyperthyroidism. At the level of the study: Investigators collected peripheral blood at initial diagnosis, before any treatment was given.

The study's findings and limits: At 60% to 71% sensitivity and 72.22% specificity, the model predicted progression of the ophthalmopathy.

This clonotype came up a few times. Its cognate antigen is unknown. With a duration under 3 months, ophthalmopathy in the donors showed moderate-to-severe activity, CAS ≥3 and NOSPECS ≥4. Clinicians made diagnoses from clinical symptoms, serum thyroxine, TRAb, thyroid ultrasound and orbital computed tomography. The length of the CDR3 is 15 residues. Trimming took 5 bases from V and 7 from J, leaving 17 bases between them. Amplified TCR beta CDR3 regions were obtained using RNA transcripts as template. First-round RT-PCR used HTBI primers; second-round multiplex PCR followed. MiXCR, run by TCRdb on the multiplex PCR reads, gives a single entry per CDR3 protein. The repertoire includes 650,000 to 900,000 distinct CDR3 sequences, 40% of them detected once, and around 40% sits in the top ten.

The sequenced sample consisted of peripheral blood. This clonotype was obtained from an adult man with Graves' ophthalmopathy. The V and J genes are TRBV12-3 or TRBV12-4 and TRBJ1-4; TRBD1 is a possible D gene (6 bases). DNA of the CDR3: TGTGCCAGCAGTCCGGACATCACGACAGGTGAAAAACTGTTTTTT. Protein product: CASSPDITTGEKLFF.